This T cell receptor (beta chain) appears in the sequencing data of a study of regulatory and conventional T cells in RAG deficiency. Profiled with immunoSEQ multiplex PCR; TCRdb holds only in-frame clones, not every one. The sample holds 25,000 to 30,000 clones; about 95% are singletons and the top ten take approximately 0.16%. Conventional CD4+ T cells were sorted from blood as CD25-low CD127-high cells. The CDR3 runs 15 residues. V was shortened by 2 bases and J by 0 bases, with 8 bases between the two germline ends. Looked up from germline, CDR1 is SGHRS and CDR2 is YFSETQ. The same data also went into a second study, on regulatory T cells. That paper adds: The primer mix had 52 TRBV and 13 TRBJ primers.

The clonotype comes from a human donor in good health. Material: CD25- CD4+ T cells sorted from blood. The genes are TRBV5-1 and TRBJ2-2; D perhaps matches TRBD2 (6 bases). The CDR3 nucleotides are TGCGCCAGCAGCTTTGGGGGGTCGAACACCGGGGAGCTGTTTTTT. This codes for CASSFGGSNTGELFF.